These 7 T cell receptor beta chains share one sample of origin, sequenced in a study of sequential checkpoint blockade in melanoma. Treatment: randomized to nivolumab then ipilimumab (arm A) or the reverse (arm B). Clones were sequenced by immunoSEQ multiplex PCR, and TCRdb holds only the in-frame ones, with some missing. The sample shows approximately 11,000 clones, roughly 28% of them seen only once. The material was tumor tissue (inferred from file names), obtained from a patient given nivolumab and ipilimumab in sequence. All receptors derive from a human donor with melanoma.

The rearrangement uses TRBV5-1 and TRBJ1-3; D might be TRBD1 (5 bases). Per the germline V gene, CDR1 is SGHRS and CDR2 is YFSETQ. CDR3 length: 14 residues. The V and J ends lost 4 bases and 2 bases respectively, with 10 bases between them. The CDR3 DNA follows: TGCGCCAGCAGCCCTGGGACGGCTGGAAACACCATATATTTT. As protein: CASSPGTAGNTIYF.

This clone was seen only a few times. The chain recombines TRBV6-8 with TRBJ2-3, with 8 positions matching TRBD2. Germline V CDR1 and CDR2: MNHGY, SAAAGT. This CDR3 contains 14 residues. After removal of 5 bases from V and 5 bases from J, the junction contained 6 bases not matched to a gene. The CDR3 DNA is TGTGCCAGCAGTGACGGGACTAGAGTAGATACGCAGTATTTT. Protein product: CASSDGTRVDTQYF.

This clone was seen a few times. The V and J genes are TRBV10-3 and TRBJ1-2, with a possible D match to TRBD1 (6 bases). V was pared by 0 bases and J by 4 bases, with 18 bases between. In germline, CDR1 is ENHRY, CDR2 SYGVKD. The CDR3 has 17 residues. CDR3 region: CAISESRGGRDFYGYTF. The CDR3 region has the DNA TGTGCCATCAGTGAGTCTCGGGGGGGCAGAGACTTCTATGGCTACACCTTC.

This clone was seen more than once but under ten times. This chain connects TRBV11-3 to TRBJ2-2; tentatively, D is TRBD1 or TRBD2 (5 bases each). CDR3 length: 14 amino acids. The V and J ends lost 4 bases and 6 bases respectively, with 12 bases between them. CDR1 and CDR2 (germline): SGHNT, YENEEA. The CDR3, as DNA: TGTGCCAGCAGCTCCATCCTGGGACCCGGGGAGCTGTTTTTT. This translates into CASSSILGPGELFF.

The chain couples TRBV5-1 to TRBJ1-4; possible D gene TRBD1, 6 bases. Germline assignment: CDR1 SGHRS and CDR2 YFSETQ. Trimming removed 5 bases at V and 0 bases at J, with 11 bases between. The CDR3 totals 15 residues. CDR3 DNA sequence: TGCGCCAGCAGTAGGGGGGACCCAACTAATGAAAAACTGTTTTTT. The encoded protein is CASSRGDPTNEKLFF.

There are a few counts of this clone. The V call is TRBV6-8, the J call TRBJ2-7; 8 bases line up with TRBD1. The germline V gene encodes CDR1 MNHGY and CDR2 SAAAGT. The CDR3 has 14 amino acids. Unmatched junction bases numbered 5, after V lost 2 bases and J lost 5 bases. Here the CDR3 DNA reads TGTGCCAGCAGTTACAGGGACAGGCATCACGAGCAGTACTTC. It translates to CASSYRDRHHEQYF.

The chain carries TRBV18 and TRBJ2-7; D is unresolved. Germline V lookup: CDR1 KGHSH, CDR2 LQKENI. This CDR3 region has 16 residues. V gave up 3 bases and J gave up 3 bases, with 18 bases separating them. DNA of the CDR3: TGTGCCAGCTCACCGTTCGAGAGTAAGGTGGGCTACGAGCAGTACTTC. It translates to CASSPFESKVGYEQYF.